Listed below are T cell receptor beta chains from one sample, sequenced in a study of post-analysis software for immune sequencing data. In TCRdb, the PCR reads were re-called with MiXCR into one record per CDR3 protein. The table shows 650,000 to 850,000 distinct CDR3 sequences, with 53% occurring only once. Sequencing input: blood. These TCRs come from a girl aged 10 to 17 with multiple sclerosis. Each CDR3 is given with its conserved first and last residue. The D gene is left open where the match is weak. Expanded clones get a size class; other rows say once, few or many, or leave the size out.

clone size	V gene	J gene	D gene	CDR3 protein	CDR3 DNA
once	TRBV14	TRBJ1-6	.	CASSQGGYNSPLHF	TGTGCCAGCAGCCAAGGGGGCTATAATTCACCCCTCCACTTT
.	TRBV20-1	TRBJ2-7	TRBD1	CSAKGQGNYEQYF	TGCAGTGCCAAGGGACAGGGAAATTACGAGCAGTACTTC
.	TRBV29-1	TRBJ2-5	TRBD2	CSVDQSSGTGGTQYF	TGCAGCGTTGATCAGAGTAGCGGGACCGGGGGGACCCAGTACTTC
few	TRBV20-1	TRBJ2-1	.	CSARARLVGSEQFF	TGCAGTGCCCGTGCCCGACTAGTGGGTAGTGAGCAGTTCTTC
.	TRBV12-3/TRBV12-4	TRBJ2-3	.	CASLNGRSTDTQYF	TGTGCCAGCCTCAACGGGAGAAGCACAGATACGCAGTATTTT
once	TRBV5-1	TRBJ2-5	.	CASSLGGNKGTQYF	TGCGCCAGCAGCTTGGGGGGAAATAAAGGGACCCAGTACTTC
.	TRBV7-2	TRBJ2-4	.	CASSFPELAKNIQYF	TGTGCCAGCAGCTTCCCCGAATTAGCCAAAAACATTCAGTACTTC
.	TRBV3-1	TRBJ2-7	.	CASSRYASFYEQYF	TGTGCCAGCAGCCGATACGCTAGCTTCTACGAGCAGTACTTC
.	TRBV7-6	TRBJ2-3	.	CASSLEAGFTDTQYF	TGTGCCAGCAGCTTAGAGGCGGGATTCACAGATACGCAGTATTTT
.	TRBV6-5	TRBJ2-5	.	CASGESGTQYF	TGTGCCAGCGGAGAGTCGGGAACCCAGTACTTC
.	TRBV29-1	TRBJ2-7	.	CSVRTGISPHEQYF	TGCAGCGTTAGAACCGGGATTTCTCCTCACGAGCAGTACTTC
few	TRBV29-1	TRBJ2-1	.	CSLRGAGYNEQFF	TGCAGCCTTCGCGGGGCGGGCTACAATGAGCAGTTCTTC
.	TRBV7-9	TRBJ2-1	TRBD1	CASSLRPGDSSYNEQFF	TGTGCCAGCAGCTTAAGACCCGGGGACAGCTCCTACAATGAGCAGTTCTTC
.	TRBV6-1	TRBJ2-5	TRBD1	CASRDRGRRETQYF	TGTGCCAGCAGAGATAGGGGGCGGAGGGAGACCCAGTACTTC
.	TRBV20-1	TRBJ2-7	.	CSRRRMGEGNYEQYF	TGCAGTCGGCGACGGATGGGTGAGGGAAACTACGAGCAGTACTTC
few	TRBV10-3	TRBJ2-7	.	CAIKGTDPYEQYF	TGTGCCATCAAGGGTACTGATCCCTACGAGCAGTACTTC
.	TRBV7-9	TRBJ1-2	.	CASSLVDWVFGYTF	TGTGCCAGCAGCTTAGTTGATTGGGTTTTTGGCTACACCTTC
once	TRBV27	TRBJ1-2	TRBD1	CASSFLNRGSYGYTF	TGTGCCAGCAGTTTCTTAAACAGGGGTTCCTATGGCTACACCTTC
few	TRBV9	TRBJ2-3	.	CASSARAHQDTQYF	TGTGCCAGCAGCGCCCGGGCTCACCAGGATACGCAGTATTTT
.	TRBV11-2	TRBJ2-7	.	CASSLVGSEQYF	TGTGCCAGCAGCTTAGTTGGCAGCGAGCAGTACTTC
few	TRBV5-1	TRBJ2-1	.	CASTRGGGGDNEQFF	TGCGCCAGCACCCGGGGAGGGGGAGGCGACAATGAGCAGTTCTTC
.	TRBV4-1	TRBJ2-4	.	CASSSGGREGAKNIQYF	TGCGCCAGCAGCTCGGGCGGAAGGGAAGGAGCCAAAAACATTCAGTACTTC
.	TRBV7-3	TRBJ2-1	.	CASSLRGSRDSTRGMNEQFF	TGTGCCAGCAGCTTAAGGGGCTCCCGGGACTCGACCCGGGGTATGAATGAGCAGTTCTTC
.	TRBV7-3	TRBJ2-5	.	CASSGSGAQETQYF	TGTGCCAGCAGCGGTTCGGGGGCCCAAGAGACCCAGTACTTC
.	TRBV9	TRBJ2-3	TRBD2	CASSASSGGPGEDTQYF	TGTGCCAGCAGCGCATCTAGCGGGGGCCCCGGGGAAGATACGCAGTATTTT
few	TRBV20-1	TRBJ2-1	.	CSAASLARSANEQFF	TGCAGTGCTGCGTCCCTAGCGCGATCCGCCAATGAGCAGTTCTTC
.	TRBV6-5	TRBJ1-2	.	CASSYATGDDGYTF	TGTGCCAGCAGTTACGCGACCGGAGATGATGGCTACACCTTC
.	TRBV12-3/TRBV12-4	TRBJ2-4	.	CASRFRPQGPKNIQYF	TGTGCCAGCAGGTTTAGGCCCCAGGGACCCAAAAACATTCAGTACTTC
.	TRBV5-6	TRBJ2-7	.	CASNGRSAVSYEQYF	TGTGCCAGCAATGGGAGGTCAGCCGTATCCTACGAGCAGTACTTC
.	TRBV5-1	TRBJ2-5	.	CASSLSQPQETQYF	TGCGCCAGCAGCTTAAGTCAGCCACAAGAGACCCAGTACTTC
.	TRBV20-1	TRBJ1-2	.	CSAKGSSKRPSYGYTF	TGCAGTGCTAAGGGCAGCTCAAAGAGGCCCTCATATGGCTACACCTTC
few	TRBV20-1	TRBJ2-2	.	CSARVASNTGELFF	TGCAGTGCTAGAGTCGCAAGCAACACCGGGGAGCTGTTTTTT
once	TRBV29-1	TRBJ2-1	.	CSVILAVKQFF	TGCAGCGTTATCTTAGCGGTAAAGCAGTTCTTC
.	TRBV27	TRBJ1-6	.	CASRLRTLNSPLHF	TGTGCCAGCAGGCTCCGGACTCTTAATTCACCCCTCCACTTT
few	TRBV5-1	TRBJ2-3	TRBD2	CASSLGLLAGASLSTDTQYF	TGCGCCAGCAGCCTTGGCCTCCTAGCGGGGGCATCGCTCAGCACAGATACGCAGTATTTT
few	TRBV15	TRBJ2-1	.	CATSRATSSNEQFF	TGTGCCACCAGCAGAGCAACTAGCTCCAATGAGCAGTTCTTC
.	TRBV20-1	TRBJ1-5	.	CSGTGQFNQPQHF	TGCAGTGGTACCGGACAGTTCAATCAGCCCCAGCATTTT
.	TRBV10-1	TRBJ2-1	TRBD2	CASSESTGLAGGSEQFF	TGCGCCAGCAGTGAGTCGACCGGACTAGCGGGAGGTAGTGAGCAGTTCTTC
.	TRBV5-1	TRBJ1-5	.	CASSFGDSNQPQHF	TGCGCCAGCAGCTTTGGCGATAGCAATCAGCCCCAGCATTTT
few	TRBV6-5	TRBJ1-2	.	CASSYFGGDNYGYTF	TGTGCCAGCAGTTACTTCGGGGGGGACAACTATGGCTACACCTTC
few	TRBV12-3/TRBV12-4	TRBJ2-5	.	CASSFGAERGGTQYF	TGTGCCAGCAGTTTCGGGGCAGAGAGGGGTGGGACCCAGTACTTC
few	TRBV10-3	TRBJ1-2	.	CAISESGQNSNYGYTF	TGTGCCATCAGTGAGTCCGGTCAAAATTCTAACTATGGCTACACCTTC
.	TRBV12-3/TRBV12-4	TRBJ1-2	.	CASSLGSQGSYGYTF	TGTGCCAGCAGTTTAGGGTCTCAGGGAAGCTATGGCTACACCTTC
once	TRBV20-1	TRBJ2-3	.	CSAGLLGSTDTQYF	TGCAGTGCTGGTCTCTTGGGGAGCACAGATACGCAGTATTTT
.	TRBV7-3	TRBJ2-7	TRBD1	CASSFDRGTYEQYF	TGTGCCAGCAGCTTTGACAGGGGGACCTACGAGCAGTACTTC
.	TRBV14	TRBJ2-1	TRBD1	CASSQDGTVHNEQFF	TGTGCCAGCAGCCAAGATGGGACAGTCCACAATGAGCAGTTCTTC
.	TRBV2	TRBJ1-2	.	CASSPPRGGYTF	TGTGCCAGCAGTCCCCCTCGGGGTGGCTACACCTTC
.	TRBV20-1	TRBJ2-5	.	CSARDRQETQYF	TGCAGTGCTCGGGACCGCCAAGAGACCCAGTACTTC
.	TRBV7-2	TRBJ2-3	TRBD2	CASSLVASGGASTDTQYF	TGTGCCAGCAGCTTAGTTGCTAGCGGGGGGGCCTCAACAGATACGCAGTATTTT
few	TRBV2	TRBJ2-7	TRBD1	CASSEAAGGYYEQYF	TGTGCCAGCAGTGAAGCGGCAGGGGGCTACTACGAGCAGTACTTC
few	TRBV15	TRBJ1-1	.	CATSGRGSGTEAFF	TGTGCCACCAGCGGACGGGGTAGCGGGACTGAAGCTTTCTTT
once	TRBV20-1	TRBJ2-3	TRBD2	CSATTTSDYTDTQYF	TGCAGTGCTACAACTACTAGCGATTATACAGATACGCAGTATTTT
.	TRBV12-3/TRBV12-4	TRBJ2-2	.	CASSLLMGRHTGELFF	TGTGCCAGCAGTTTACTCATGGGGCGTCACACCGGGGAGCTGTTTTTT
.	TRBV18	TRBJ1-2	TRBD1	CASSPFTGTGNYGYTF	TGTGCCAGCTCACCATTTACTGGGACAGGGAACTATGGCTACACCTTC
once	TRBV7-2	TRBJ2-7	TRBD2	CASSFTSGSLYEQYF	TGTGCCAGCAGCTTTACTAGCGGGAGCCTCTACGAGCAGTACTTC
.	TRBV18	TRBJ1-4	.	CASSPLTGATNEKLFF	TGTGCCAGCTCACCCCTAACCGGCGCAACTAATGAAAAACTGTTTTTT
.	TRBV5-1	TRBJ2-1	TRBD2	CASRRASGRVSNEQFF	TGCGCCAGCCGCCGGGCGTCAGGGAGGGTGTCCAATGAGCAGTTCTTC
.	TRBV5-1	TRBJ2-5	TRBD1	CASRSQGMTGETQYF	TGCGCCAGCAGATCACAGGGGATGACGGGAGAGACCCAGTACTTC